These T cell receptor beta chains were read from a single sample in a study of Graves' ophthalmopathy and Graves' hyperthyroidism. TCRdb ran MiXCR on the multiplex PCR reads and lists one entry per CDR3 protein. The data show around 1.1 million distinct CDR3 sequences, about 35% seen once. The sequenced sample was peripheral blood or thyroid tissue (not recorded which). Receptors originate from an adult man with Graves' hyperthyroidism. Each CDR3 is given with its conserved first and last residue. D genes are given only for firm matches. Size is omitted from some rows. Given values are once, few, many or a class for expanded clones.

TRBJ1-5	-	many	TRBV29-1	TGCAGCGTTGAAGAGGGCCATGGGCCCCAGCATTTT	CSVEEGHGPQHF
TRBJ2-5	TRBD2	few	TRBV20-1	TGCAGTGCTAGACCTGGGGCTAGCGGCCAAGAGACCCAGTACTTC	CSARPGASGQETQYF
TRBJ2-7	-	few	TRBV28	TGTGCCAGCAGTTTAAGGTCCGGAGAGCAGTACTTC	CASSLRSGEQYF
TRBJ2-7	-	few	TRBV5-1	TGCGCCAGCAGCTCCCAAGACATCTCCTACGAGCAGTACTTC	CASSSQDISYEQYF
TRBJ2-7	TRBD2	once	TRBV6-5	TGTGCCATCAGGTCGACTAGCGGGGACACCTACGAGCAGTACTTC	CAIRSTSGDTYEQYF
TRBJ1-1	-	-	TRBV29-1	TGCAGCAGTGGAAGGCAGCAGAACACTGAAGCTTTCTTT	CSSGRQQNTEAFF
TRBJ2-7	-	many	TRBV15	TGTGCCACCAGCCCAGGGCGGAACTACGAGCAGTACTTC	CATSPGRNYEQYF
TRBJ2-5	TRBD2	-	TRBV4-1	TGCGCCAGCAGCTACCGGACGGGGAGGGCAGAGACCCAGTACTTC	CASSYRTGRAETQYF
TRBJ2-5	-	many	TRBV2	TGTGCCAGCAGTCAGACTACCCGGGTGGGGGAGACCCAGTACTTC	CASSQTTRVGETQYF
TRBJ1-2	TRBD1	many	TRBV12-3/TRBV12-4	TGTGCCAGCAGTTTGGGACAGGATCTTGGCTACACCTTC	CASSLGQDLGYTF
TRBJ1-6	-	-	TRBV3-1	TGTGCCAGCAGCCAAGATAGGTCACACTCACCCCTCCACTTT	CASSQDRSHSPLHF
TRBJ1-1	-	many	TRBV5-6	TGTGCCAGCAGCTTGCAGGGAATCCGAACAACTGAAGCTTTCTTT	CASSLQGIRTTEAFF
TRBJ1-1	-	many	TRBV3-1	TGTGCCAGCAGCCTTGGGACGTTCATAAGCACTGAAGCTTTCTTT	CASSLGTFISTEAFF
TRBJ2-5	-	-	TRBV5-1	TGCGCCAGCAGCCCGGGACTCCAGAATCTCGAGACCCAGTACTTC	CASSPGLQNLETQYF